This TCR beta chain is drawn from a study of cytomegalovirus exposure and HLA in healthy donors. PCR primers comprised 60 Vbeta and 13 Jbeta primers. The data were produced by immunoSEQ multiplex PCR, yet TCRdb's version contains in-frame clones alone and is incomplete. The sample lists around 130,000 clones; 70% to 90% were seen once. The CDR3 covers 17 residues. The ends lost 11 bases at V and 0 bases at J; junction bases unmatched: 7. From germline, CDR1 is SEHNR and CDR2 FQNEAQ (reference sequence). The sample holds a few counts of this clone. Sequenced input: PBMCs. The gene calls are TRBV7-9 and TRBJ2-1; 16 bases match TRBD2. The receptor was isolated from a man aged 35 to 55 in good health and CMV-seronegative. The CDR3 bases are TGTGCCCTAGCGGGACTAGCGGGAGGGCCCTCCTACAATGAGCAGTTCTTC. Translated: CALAGLAGGPSYNEQFF.